One sample yielded the 5 T cell receptor beta chains listed below, sequenced in a study of T cells in Graves' hyperthyroidism and ophthalmopathy. Amplification of TCR beta CDR3 regions used RNA as the template. The HTBI primer set served for first-round RT-PCR of the TCR CDR3. Each CDR3 protein is one row after TCRdb ran MiXCR on the multiplex PCR reads. The sample carries approximately 600,000 distinct CDR3 sequences, around 20% recorded once. The source material was blood. These receptors all come from a man younger than 45 with Graves' ophthalmopathy.

In its sample, this clonotype was seen many times. The J gene is TRBJ2-1, the V gene TRBV11-2; D not certain. V lost 8 bases to trimming and J lost 2 bases, with 13 bases between them. The germline gives CDR1 SGHAT, CDR2 FQNNGV. The CDR3 totals 14 residues. In nucleotides, the CDR3 is TGTGCCAGCCGCGACCCCGGAACCTACAATGAGCAGTTCTTC. This gives the protein CASRDPGTYNEQFF.

In nucleotides, the CDR3 is TGCGCCAGCAGCTTAGAGGGACAGTCCCACGAGCAGTACTTC. It specifies CASSLEGQSHEQYF. V and J are TRBV5-1 and TRBJ2-7; 7 nucleotides agree with TRBD1. The trim removed 2 bases at V and 5 bases at J, leaving 7 bases unmatched. The CDR3 sequence is 14 residues long. Per the germline V gene, CDR1 is SGHRS and CDR2 is YFSETQ.

The V gene is TRBV6-2 or TRBV6-3, the J gene TRBJ2-7, with D possibly called TRBD1 or TRBD2 (6 bases each). The germline V gene has CDR1 MNHEY and CDR2 SVGEGT. This CDR3 has 12 residues. Trimming took 5 bases from V and 5 from J, leaving 10 bases between them. The CDR3 loop reads CASSRGAHEQYF. DNA for the CDR3: TGTGCCAGCAGTAGGGGGGCCCACGAGCAGTACTTC.

This clonotype was picked up a small number of times. This chain joins TRBV30 and TRBJ2-3; 7 bases map to TRBD2. V lost 4 bases and J lost 2; bases outside the gene matches: 9. Germline loops: CDR1 GTSNPN, CDR2 SVGIG (reference sequence). The CDR3 is made up of 15 amino acids. CDR3 amino acids: CAWKVLSGITDTQYF. As DNA, the CDR3 is TGTGCCTGGAAAGTTCTGAGCGGGATCACAGATACGCAGTATTTT.

This clonotype appeared many times. The CDR3 DNA sequence: TGTGCCAGCAGTGACAGGGGGTACGGCTACAATGAGCAGTTCTTC. Its translation: CASSDRGYGYNEQFF. The J gene is TRBJ2-1, the V gene TRBV28; 9 bases agree with TRBD1. V dropped 5 bases and J dropped 3; count of bases not matched to a gene: 5. Germline V gene sequence: CDR1 MDHEN, CDR2 SYDVKM. The CDR3 spans 15 residues.